The clone carrying this T cell receptor (beta chain) was counted only a few times. Its antigen is currently unknown. From the germline J gene comes the end of the CDR3, since the read stops 3 residues before it. Produced via immunoSEQ multiplex PCR; TCRdb's table is partial and in-frame only. The table records about 28,000 clones without singletons, the ten largest covering around 3.1%. This entry is derived from a study of T cell clonality in common variable immunodeficiency. The CDR3 is made up of 14 amino acids. V shed 8 bases and J 8 bases; nucleotides not matched to a gene: 14. Germline V gives CDR1 GTSNPN, CDR2 SVGIG (reference sequence). Study-level points and caveats: Fewer deletions and N-nucleotide insertions were reportedly seen in common variable immunodeficiency TCR beta sequences.

Sequences were obtained from peripheral blood mononuclear cells. V usage is TRBV30 and J usage is TRBJ2-3, with 9 nucleotides matching TRBD1. The clonotype comes from a human donor with common variable immunodeficiency. The CDR3 protein is CASHTGQGLSTQYF. The CDR3 DNA, read in part, is TGTGCCAGCCACACAGGACAGGGGTTGAGTACG.